This T cell receptor beta chain was sequenced during a study of cytomegalovirus exposure and HLA in healthy donors. Overall study results and limits: Later examination showed HLA-associated TCR beta chains had greater clonal expansion than equally common others. Presence/absence results assume similar sequencing depth per donor, which may not hold. One variant, a missense change in DCLRE1C, was linked in a later analysis to TCR beta V- and J-gene trimming.

Points on this clone: Its specificity is unknown.

60 Vbeta and 13 Jbeta primers were used in PCR. Sequencing was performed with immunoSEQ multiplex PCR; in TCRdb, only in-frame clones are kept and a portion is missing. Among some 98,000 clones listed, roughly 77% were seen once. Donors showed nominal health when sampled, although they likely had unrecorded immune exposures. Germline-derived CDR1 and CDR2 are SGHAT and FQNNGV. This CDR3 spans 17 amino acids. Trimming shortened V by 1 base and J by 5 bases, and 19 bases separated the two germline ends. The V gene is TRBV11-2, the J gene TRBJ2-3; D is uncertain. The TCR was taken from a man in his forties in good health and CMV-seronegative. Sequenced: PBMCs. For the CDR3, the DNA is TGTGCCAGCAGCTTAGGACACAGAACCATCCACATAGATACGCAGTATTTT. Translated: CASSLGHRTIHIDTQYF.